Listed below are T cell receptor beta chains from one sample, sequenced in a study of early T cells in non-severe SARS-CoV-2 infection. In TCRdb, the 5' RACE reads were re-called with MiXCR into one record per CDR3 protein. Of about 71,000 distinct CDR3 sequences listed, roughly 13% are singletons. Sequencing was performed on whole blood. These receptors all come from an adult who was a healthcare worker with PCR-confirmed SARS-CoV-2 infection or an uninfected control (not recorded which). CDR3s include the opening cysteine and the closing phenylalanine or tryptophan. The order of the fields is J gene, clone size, V gene, CDR3 length, D gene, CDR3 DNA, CDR3 protein. D genes are given only for firm matches. A row's size may be missing; if present it is once, few, many or a size class.

j_call: TRBJ2-2; clone_size: -; v_call: TRBV29-1; cdr3_length: 12; d_call: -; cdr3_nt: TGCAGCGTTGCGCTTGGGCCCGGGGAGCTGTTTTTT; cdr3_aa: CSVALGPGELFF
j_call: TRBJ1-1; clone_size: many; v_call: TRBV7-2; cdr3_length: 13; d_call: -; cdr3_nt: TGTGCCAGCAGCTTAGTGGAGGTGGCTGAAGCTTTCTTT; cdr3_aa: CASSLVEVAEAFF
j_call: TRBJ1-5; clone_size: few; v_call: TRBV3-1; cdr3_length: 14; d_call: -; cdr3_nt: TGTGCCAGCAGCCGGAGGTACGGGGATCAGCCCCAGCATTTT; cdr3_aa: CASSRRYGDQPQHF
j_call: TRBJ2-5; clone_size: few; v_call: TRBV5-1; cdr3_length: 14; d_call: TRBD1; cdr3_nt: TGCGCCAGCAGCTCGACAGGGGAATTAGAGACCCAGTACTTC; cdr3_aa: CASSSTGELETQYF
j_call: TRBJ2-1; clone_size: many; v_call: TRBV19; cdr3_length: 15; d_call: -; cdr3_nt: TGTGCCAGTAGTATTCAATCTACTTACAACAATGAGCAGTTCTTC; cdr3_aa: CASSIQSTYNNEQFF
j_call: TRBJ1-1; clone_size: once; v_call: TRBV7-9; cdr3_length: 12; d_call: -; cdr3_nt: TGTGCCAGCAGCTCCAACAGCTTTGAAGCTTTCTTT; cdr3_aa: CASSSNSFEAFF
j_call: TRBJ2-5; clone_size: many; v_call: TRBV11-2; cdr3_length: 14; d_call: -; cdr3_nt: TGTGCCAGCAGAAACAGGGAAAACCAAGAGACCCAGTACTTC; cdr3_aa: CASRNRENQETQYF
j_call: TRBJ1-1; clone_size: -; v_call: TRBV11-2; cdr3_length: 17; d_call: -; cdr3_nt: TGTGCCAGCAGCTTAGATCACCGGAGACACCCGAACACTGAAGCTTTCTTT; cdr3_aa: CASSLDHRRHPNTEAFF
j_call: TRBJ2-7; clone_size: -; v_call: TRBV5-1; cdr3_length: 13; d_call: -; cdr3_nt: TGCGCCAGCAGCTGGGAAACTAAATACGAGCAGTACTTC; cdr3_aa: CASSWETKYEQYF
j_call: TRBJ2-2; clone_size: -; v_call: TRBV11-1; cdr3_length: 16; d_call: -; cdr3_nt: TGTGCCAGCAGCTTACAAGCGTGGCCGCGGGGCGGGGAGCTGTTTTTT; cdr3_aa: CASSLQAWPRGGELFF
j_call: TRBJ1-1; clone_size: few; v_call: TRBV29-1; cdr3_length: 14; d_call: -; cdr3_nt: TGCAGCGTTTCGAGAGACGGGATAGGCACTGAAGCTTTCTTT; cdr3_aa: CSVSRDGIGTEAFF
j_call: TRBJ2-1; clone_size: -; v_call: TRBV10-3; cdr3_length: 15; d_call: TRBD2; cdr3_nt: TGTGCCACCACCCTCCGCGGGGGAATGTACAATGAGCAGTTCTTC; cdr3_aa: CATTLRGGMYNEQFF
j_call: TRBJ2-7; clone_size: many; v_call: TRBV2; cdr3_length: 14; d_call: TRBD2; cdr3_nt: TGTGCCAGCAGTGATCCCCAGGGAGGGGACGAGCAGTACTTC; cdr3_aa: CASSDPQGGDEQYF
j_call: TRBJ1-2; clone_size: -; v_call: TRBV29-1; cdr3_length: 13; d_call: TRBD1; cdr3_nt: TGCAGCCTCCGGGGACAGGGAGTCCATGGCTACACCTTC; cdr3_aa: CSLRGQGVHGYTF
j_call: TRBJ1-1; clone_size: once; v_call: TRBV12-3/TRBV12-4; cdr3_length: 14; d_call: -; cdr3_nt: TGTGCCAGCAGTAAAACGGGACCCAACACTGAAGCTTTCTTT; cdr3_aa: CASSKTGPNTEAFF
j_call: TRBJ1-2; clone_size: few; v_call: TRBV10-3; cdr3_length: 13; d_call: -; cdr3_nt: TGTGCCATCAGTTCCGACAGGAACTATGGCTACACCTTC; cdr3_aa: CAISSDRNYGYTF
j_call: TRBJ2-2; clone_size: -; v_call: TRBV12-2; cdr3_length: 20; d_call: -; cdr3_nt: TGTGCAAGTCGCTTAGTAGACCCCCCCCCTAGGCGGGGGTTCACCGGGGAGCTGTTTTTT; cdr3_aa: CASRLVDPPPRRGFTGELFF
j_call: TRBJ2-2; clone_size: many; v_call: TRBV15; cdr3_length: 14; d_call: -; cdr3_nt: TGTGCCACCAACCCGGGACAGAACACCGGGGAGCTGTTTTTT; cdr3_aa: CATNPGQNTGELFF
j_call: TRBJ1-2; clone_size: few; v_call: TRBV7-9; cdr3_length: 16; d_call: TRBD1; cdr3_nt: TGTGCCAGCAGCTTAGACCGGACAGGGTTTACCTATGGCTACACCTTC; cdr3_aa: CASSLDRTGFTYGYTF
j_call: TRBJ1-5; clone_size: many; v_call: TRBV12-3/TRBV12-4; cdr3_length: 14; d_call: TRBD1; cdr3_nt: TGTGCCAGCAGTTCGGGACAGGGAAGACAGCCCCAGCATTTT; cdr3_aa: CASSSGQGRQPQHF
j_call: TRBJ1-3; clone_size: once; v_call: TRBV20-1; cdr3_length: 13; d_call: -; cdr3_nt: TGCAGTGCTAGGGCAATCTCTGGAAACACCATATATTTT; cdr3_aa: CSARAISGNTIYF
j_call: TRBJ2-3; clone_size: few; v_call: TRBV2; cdr3_length: 11; d_call: -; cdr3_nt: TGTGCCAGCAGTAGTGTGGGAACGCAGTATTTT; cdr3_aa: CASSSVGTQYF
j_call: TRBJ2-2; clone_size: few; v_call: TRBV11-2; cdr3_length: 16; d_call: TRBD1; cdr3_nt: TGTGCCAGCAGCTTCCTAACAGGGGGGTACACCGGGGAGCTGTTTTTT; cdr3_aa: CASSFLTGGYTGELFF
j_call: TRBJ2-1; clone_size: -; v_call: TRBV5-1; cdr3_length: 16; d_call: TRBD2; cdr3_nt: TGCGCCAGCAGCCCTACGACTAGCGGCTCCTACAATGAGCAGTTCTTC; cdr3_aa: CASSPTTSGSYNEQFF
j_call: TRBJ2-7; clone_size: -; v_call: TRBV10-3; cdr3_length: 12; d_call: -; cdr3_nt: TGTGCCATCAGTAACCGGGGGTACGAGCAGTACTTC; cdr3_aa: CAISNRGYEQYF
j_call: TRBJ2-5; clone_size: many; v_call: TRBV29-1; cdr3_length: 13; d_call: TRBD2; cdr3_nt: TGCAGCGCTACGGCGGGGGTTGCAGAGACCCAGTACTTC; cdr3_aa: CSATAGVAETQYF
j_call: TRBJ2-5; clone_size: few; v_call: TRBV7-2; cdr3_length: 15; d_call: -; cdr3_nt: TGTGCCAGCAGCTTAGGTCACCCTGGCCAAGAGACCCAGTACTTC; cdr3_aa: CASSLGHPGQETQYF
j_call: TRBJ1-6; clone_size: few; v_call: TRBV5-1; cdr3_length: 17; d_call: -; cdr3_nt: TGCGCCAGCAGCTCCGGACAGCCGAGCTCCTATAATTCACCCCTCCACTTT; cdr3_aa: CASSSGQPSSYNSPLHF
j_call: TRBJ2-2; clone_size: -; v_call: TRBV12-3/TRBV12-4; cdr3_length: 13; d_call: -; cdr3_nt: TGTGCCAGCAACCCTACAGCCACCGGGGAGCTGTTTTTT; cdr3_aa: CASNPTATGELFF
j_call: TRBJ2-5; clone_size: few; v_call: TRBV11-1; cdr3_length: 18; d_call: -; cdr3_nt: TGTGCCAGCAGCTTCGGTTTACTTCCAACTAGCAAGAAGGAGACCCAGTACTTC; cdr3_aa: CASSFGLLPTSKKETQYF
j_call: TRBJ2-5; clone_size: -; v_call: TRBV28; cdr3_length: 14; d_call: -; cdr3_nt: TGTGCCAGCAGTTCCGGACTGAACCAAGAGACCCAGTACTTC; cdr3_aa: CASSSGLNQETQYF
j_call: TRBJ2-7; clone_size: -; v_call: TRBV20-1; cdr3_length: 14; d_call: TRBD1; cdr3_nt: TGCAGTGCTAGAGATACAGGGGGCGCTTACGAGCAGTACTTC; cdr3_aa: CSARDTGGAYEQYF
j_call: TRBJ2-2; clone_size: few; v_call: TRBV7-8; cdr3_length: 13; d_call: -; cdr3_nt: TGTGCCAGCAGCCGATCAAGGTCCGGGGAGCTGTTTTTT; cdr3_aa: CASSRSRSGELFF
j_call: TRBJ2-7; clone_size: -; v_call: TRBV30; cdr3_length: 18; d_call: TRBD1; cdr3_nt: TGTGCCTGGAGTGGAGGGGGACAGGGGACTGGATGGGCCTACGAGCAGTACTTC; cdr3_aa: CAWSGGGQGTGWAYEQYF
j_call: TRBJ1-2; clone_size: -; v_call: TRBV6-5; cdr3_length: 16; d_call: -; cdr3_nt: TGTGCCAGCAGTTCGACTGCCGTCGCAGCTAACTATGGCTACACCTTC; cdr3_aa: CASSSTAVAANYGYTF
j_call: TRBJ2-2; clone_size: -; v_call: TRBV7-2; cdr3_length: 14; d_call: -; cdr3_nt: TGTGCCAGCAGCTTATCCCCGAACACCGGGGAGCTGTTTTTT; cdr3_aa: CASSLSPNTGELFF
j_call: TRBJ2-1; clone_size: -; v_call: TRBV4-2; cdr3_length: 15; d_call: TRBD2; cdr3_nt: TGTGCCAGCAGCCAAGAGGGGCGGGGGAGCAATGAGCAGTTCTTC; cdr3_aa: CASSQEGRGSNEQFF
j_call: TRBJ1-4; clone_size: -; v_call: TRBV29-1; cdr3_length: 13; d_call: -; cdr3_nt: TGCAGCGTTGCTCGTCAGGCTGATGAAAAACTGTTTTTT; cdr3_aa: CSVARQADEKLFF
j_call: TRBJ2-5; clone_size: -; v_call: TRBV6-6; cdr3_length: 14; d_call: -; cdr3_nt: TGTGCCAGCAGCGAGGAGGCTTCAAAAGAGACCCAGTACTTC; cdr3_aa: CASSEEASKETQYF
j_call: TRBJ1-6; clone_size: many; v_call: TRBV29-1; cdr3_length: 12; d_call: -; cdr3_nt: TGCAGCGTTGAAACAGGATCGGGTCCCCTCCACTTT; cdr3_aa: CSVETGSGPLHF
j_call: TRBJ2-1; clone_size: few; v_call: TRBV6-1; cdr3_length: 14; d_call: TRBD1; cdr3_nt: TGTGCCAGCAGTGCCGGGACAGGGGGCCATGAGCAGTTCTTC; cdr3_aa: CASSAGTGGHEQFF
j_call: TRBJ2-5; clone_size: few; v_call: TRBV6-1; cdr3_length: 14; d_call: -; cdr3_nt: TGTGCCAGCAGCGACTGGGTCTCTGAGGGGACCCAGTACTTC; cdr3_aa: CASSDWVSEGTQYF
j_call: TRBJ1-6; clone_size: -; v_call: TRBV7-3; cdr3_length: 18; d_call: -; cdr3_nt: TGTGCCAGCAGCTTAACGGTTGATCAGGGCTCCTATAATTCACCCCTCCACTTT; cdr3_aa: CASSLTVDQGSYNSPLHF
j_call: TRBJ2-1; clone_size: medium-sized; v_call: TRBV7-2; cdr3_length: 13; d_call: TRBD1; cdr3_nt: TGTGCCAGCACCGGACAGGGGGCCGGGGAGCAGTTCTTC; cdr3_aa: CASTGQGAGEQFF